A single sample is the source of the 20 T cell receptor beta chains below, sequenced in a study of blood T cells in healthy people across ages. A second roughly 6 to 11 cycle PCR used barcoded and J-beta primers. One entry per CDR3 protein results from TCRdb running MiXCR on the 5' RACE reads. The table records some 860,000 distinct CDR3 sequences, roughly three fifths of them present only once. Material for sequencing was blood. The receptor source for this set is a man aged 35 to 55 in good health.

This clonotype was detected a few times. The rearrangement uses TRBV27 and TRBJ1-2, with D perhaps TRBD1 (6 bases). V lost 8 bases and J 4 bases, leaving 17 bases between the germline ends. Germline V CDR1 and CDR2: MNHEY, SMNVEV (reference sequence). The CDR3 is 14 amino acids. CDR3 sequence (DNA): TGTGCCAGCGGAACCAGGGGTTTTGGCTATGGCTACACCTTC. This translates into CASGTRGFGYGYTF.

The table lists this clonotype with a few counts. The V call is TRBV5-1, the J call TRBJ2-3, with 7 nucleotides matching TRBD1. Trimming at V came to 4 bases and at J to 1 base, leaving 6 bases not matched to a gene. Looked up from germline, CDR1 is SGHRS and CDR2 is YFSETQ. The CDR3 sequence is 15 residues long. The CDR3 spells CASSVEGARTDTQYF. The CDR3 region has the DNA TGCGCCAGCAGCGTCGAGGGGGCCCGCACAGATACGCAGTATTTT.

CDR3 sequence: CSASLGTVPYEQYF. CDR3 DNA: TGCAGTGCTAGTCTTGGGACAGTCCCCTACGAGCAGTACTTC. The chain links TRBV20-1 to TRBJ2-4; 7 bases align to TRBD1. TRBJ2-7 explains the end of the DNA better; the J call may be wrong. The CDR3 contains 14 residues. Per the germline V gene, CDR1 is DFQATT and CDR2 is SNEGSKA (reference sequence).

The V and J genes are TRBV28 and TRBJ2-5; D gene ambiguous. The CDR3 contains 14 residues. Germline assignment: CDR1 MDHEN and CDR2 SYDVKM. V lost 0 bases and J 1 base, leaving 6 bases between the germline ends. The CDR3 bases are TGTGCCAGCAGTTTATGGGGTCCCCAAGAGACCCAGTACTTC. It specifies CASSLWGPQETQYF.

The rearrangement uses TRBV7-2 and TRBJ2-1; the D gene is possibly TRBD2 (6 bases). The CDR3 length is 20 residues. V shed 5 bases and J shed 0 bases, with 26 bases lying between them. Looked up from germline, CDR1 is SGHTA and CDR2 is FQGNSA. CDR3 sequence (DNA): TGTGCCAGCAGCCGACCTACCCGGTTGGGGGAGGCCACCTCCTACAATGAGCAGTTCTTC. Its protein product is CASSRPTRLGEATSYNEQFF. Looking up the rest from reference TRBV7-2 and TRBJ2-1 gives the full variable domain: GAGVSQSPSNKVTEKGKDVELRCDPISGHTALYWYRQSLGQGLEFLIYFQGNSAPDKSGLPSDRFSAERTGGSVSTLTIQRTQQEDSAVYLCASSRPTRLGEATSYNEQFFGPGTRLTVL.

The rearrangement joins TRBV4-2 to TRBJ2-4; D possibly corresponds to TRBD1 (6 bases). The J call may be in error: the DNA end matches TRBJ2-5 better. From germline, CDR1 is LGHNA and CDR2 YNFKEQ. The CDR3 consists of 15 residues. The CDR3 nucleotides are TGTGCCAGCAGCCTGTACAGGGTGCCCCAAGAGACCCAGTACTTC. Its translation is CASSLYRVPQETQYF.

The DNA for the CDR3 is TGCAGCGTTGAAGAAACTAGCGGCACAGATACGCAGTATTTT. This codes for CSVEETSGTDTQYF. The chain is built from TRBV29-1 and TRBJ2-3, with 7 positions matching TRBD2. Per the germline V gene, CDR1 is SQVTM and CDR2 is ANQGSEA. V gave up 0 bases and J gave up 1 base; unmatched junction bases: 1. The CDR3 has 14 residues.

This sequence joins TRBV5-1 and TRBJ2-6; 11 bases map to TRBD1. Germline lookup yields CDR1 SGHRS and CDR2 YFSETQ. V was pared by 2 bases and J by 1 base, with 2 bases of the junction left unmatched. The CDR3 contains 17 residues. The CDR3 DNA reads as TGCGCCAGCAGCTTTGGACAGGGGGCTTCTGGGGCCAACGTCCTGACTTTC. It translates to CASSFGQGASGANVLTF.

The V gene is TRBV24-1, the J gene TRBJ2-4, with unresolved D. The DNA end lines up better with TRBJ2-7; the J call may be wrong. Germline loops: CDR1 KGHDR, CDR2 SFDVKD. The CDR3 has 12 amino acids. The CDR3 DNA is TGTGCCACCAGTGATAGCGAGGACGAGCAGTACTTC. Its protein product is CATSDSEDEQYF.

The chain has TRBV29-1 and TRBJ1-1; 9 bases match TRBD1. V trimming: 4 bases; J trimming: 5 bases; junction bases outside the gene matches: 11. The germline gives CDR1 SQVTM, CDR2 ANQGSEA. The CDR3 length is 15 residues. In DNA form, the CDR3 reads TGCAGCGTTGCCCTCGGACAGGGGATAGTGACTGAAGCTTTCTTT. As protein: CSVALGQGIVTEAFF.

This clonotype was recorded a few times. The rearrangement joins TRBV4-3 to TRBJ2-7; TRBD1 matches at 7 bases. This CDR3 contains 15 residues. J lost 10 bases, V lost 1 base, and 13 bases had no gene match. Germline lookup yields CDR1 LGHNA and CDR2 YSLEER. In DNA form, the CDR3 reads TGCGCCAGCAGCCAAGTGGGAAGGGGACAGCAGACACAGTACTTC. Translated, it gives CASSQVGRGQQTQYF.

The chain recombines TRBV12-3 or TRBV12-4 with TRBJ1-5, with D possibly TRBD1 on 5 matching bases. The CDR3 loop spans 19 amino acids. V was shortened by 0 bases and J by 6 bases, with 24 bases between the two germline ends. This chain's CDR3 is CASSLAVVGVVQGGQPQHF. In nucleotides, the CDR3 is TGTGCCAGCAGTTTAGCAGTGGTAGGTGTTGTCCAGGGAGGTCAGCCCCAGCATTTT.

The chain has TRBV6-6 and TRBJ2-3; D is ambiguous. The CDR3 is 13 residues long. From germline, CDR1 is MNHNY and CDR2 SVGAGI (reference sequence). Trimming left V 2 bases short and J 0 bases short, with 3 bases between. DNA for the CDR3: TGTGCCAGCAGTTACACGAGCACAGATACGCAGTATTTT. Translating gives CASSYTSTDTQYF.

The V call is TRBV6-4, the J call TRBJ1-6; no firm D call. From germline, CDR1 is MRHNA and CDR2 SNTAGT. CDR3 size: 14 residues. V lost 3 bases and J lost 6, with 9 bases in between. The CDR3 bases are TGTGCCAGCAGTGAAGGGAGCACTAATTCACCCCTCCACTTT. Protein product: CASSEGSTNSPLHF.

V is TRBV29-1 and J is TRBJ1-1, with D possibly matching TRBD1 (5 bases). Germline loops: CDR1 SQVTM, CDR2 ANQGSEA. V was clipped by 1 base and J by 4 bases, with 7 bases between them. The CDR3 consists of 12 residues. The CDR3 DNA is TGCAGCGTTGAAGGGGGGGGCACTGAAGCTTTCTTT. It encodes CSVEGGGTEAFF.

This clonotype has more than one count but fewer than ten. J is TRBJ2-5 and V is TRBV20-1; no reliable D call. Per germline, CDR1 DFQATT and CDR2 SNEGSKA (reference sequence). The CDR3 has 13 residues. Deletions cut 3 bases from V and 1 base from J, with 9 bases between. The CDR3 loop reads CSASSQVQETQYF. In DNA, the CDR3 is TGCAGTGCTAGTTCCCAGGTCCAAGAGACCCAGTACTTC.

V is TRBV29-1 and J is TRBJ1-1; D might be TRBD1 (5 bases). V was pared by 4 bases and J by 1 base, with 16 bases between. Germline values: CDR1 SQVTM, CDR2 ANQGSEA. The CDR3 has 15 residues. The CDR3 region is CSVVGGLWGNTEAFF. Written as DNA, the CDR3 is TGCAGCGTTGTGGGGGGACTTTGGGGGAACACTGAAGCTTTCTTT. Drawing the rest from reference TRBV29-1 and TRBJ1-1, the complete variable domain is SAVISQKPSRDICQRGTSLTIQCQVDSQVTMMFWYRQQPGQSLTLIATANQGSEATYESGFVIDKFPISRPNLTFSTLTVSNMSPEDSSIYLCSVVGGLWGNTEAFFGQGTRLTVV.

The chain is built from TRBV27 and TRBJ2-4, with 8 bases matching TRBD2. Per the germline V gene, CDR1 is MNHEY and CDR2 is SMNVEV (reference sequence). After removal of 5 bases from V and 0 bases from J, the junction contained 6 bases not matched to a gene. This CDR3 region has 16 residues. The CDR3 DNA is TGTGCCAGCAGTCCTTTAGCGGGACTAGCCAAAAACATTCAGTACTTC. It is translated as CASSPLAGLAKNIQYF.

The chain has TRBV5-1 and TRBJ2-1, with TRBD1 matching over 10 bases. J was trimmed by 1 base and V by 4 bases; bases with no gene match: 5. This CDR3 is built from 16 residues. The V gene's germline CDR1 is SGHRS and CDR2 YFSETQ. Here the CDR3 reads CASSVPGQGSYNEQFF. As DNA, the CDR3 is TGCGCCAGCAGCGTTCCGGGACAGGGGTCCTACAATGAGCAGTTCTTC.

This sequence joins TRBV29-1 and TRBJ2-7; 9 bases align to TRBD2. The J call may be faulty, since TRBJ2-5 better matches the DNA end. CDR1 SQVTM and CDR2 ANQGSEA come from the germline V gene. This CDR3 has 15 residues. Written as DNA, the CDR3 is TGCAGCGTTTCCCCCTTAGCGGGGGAGGGAGAGACCCAGTACTTC. It specifies CSVSPLAGEGETQYF.